A selection of T cell receptor beta chains follows, all from one sample in a study of radiation and T cells in renal cell carcinoma. Sequencing was performed with immunoSEQ multiplex PCR; in TCRdb, only in-frame clones are kept and a portion is missing. The sample lists some 10,000 clones; over 60% were seen once. The sequencing used tumor tissue, collected from a patient whose treatment was nephrectomy without radiotherapy. These receptors were obtained from a man aged 60 to 75 with renal cell carcinoma. The CDR3 runs from the conserved cysteine through the conserved F or W.

CDR3 length	V gene	CDR3 protein
16	TRBV4-1	CASSHEGKIGSPEAFF
14	TRBV7-2	CASTGAPSGNTIYF
12	TRBV2	CASRVLIAEQYF
15	TRBV10-3	CAISTSGGHGGELFF
16	TRBV28	CASSPGQGGNKNEQYF
17	TRBV5-4	CASSLGGVQGLTDTQYF
13	TRBV5-1	CASSLGTEETQYF
14	TRBV27	CASSLSIRGDTQYF
17	TRBV7-9	CASSPLPGRPNTGELFF
16	TRBV7-9	CASSPSTATSGNTIYF
16	TRBV29-1	CSVGTGGPSGANVLTF
15	TRBV6-4	CASTNYLDWNQPQHF
16	TRBV10-3	CAISTGQGVANSPLHF
13	TRBV5-8	CASSTGSGETQYF
12	TRBV4-1	CASSQESETQYF
16	TRBV30	CAWSVRGGPGTGELFF
13	TRBV5-6	CASSSGGGTEAFF
14	TRBV7-9	CASSLDTGRTEAFF
11	TRBV2	CASRPEYGYTF
17	TRBV15	CATSRGLGTGGTGELFF
15	TRBV6-1	CASRPTGSSGNTIYF
13	TRBV6-1	CASIAQGTTEAFF
14	TRBV30	CAWNSYGSMSEAFF
13	TRBV10-1	CASSTNLGSEAFF
14	TRBV7-9	CASSLAIKGAEAFF
15	TRBV28	CASSQGTSAYNEQFF
14	TRBV5-1	CASSSGRAGETQYF
14	TRBV7-3	CASSAHGGLAEAFF
18	TRBV7-9	CASSLTVGNSRVTNEQFF
17	TRBV4-3	CASSQDRASGFYNEQFF
13	TRBV4-1	CASSQASGYEQYF
14	TRBV5-4	CASSFRGGNTEAFF
18	TRBV2	CASIRDSLPLSAGNTIYF
13	TRBV5-1	CASSLERRDTQYF
15	TRBV4-2	CASSVSDRGTDTQYF
15	TRBV7-2	CASSVTRMDTYEQYF
16	TRBV27	CASSPRREPANYGYTF
16	TRBV6-4	CASSDSGERSGNTIYF